This TCR beta chain was profiled in a study of T-cell memory formation after mild COVID-19. 5'RACE, which relied on constant-segment primers, yielded TCR alpha and TCR beta cDNA libraries carrying sample barcodes and UMIs. MiXCR, applied by TCRdb to the 5' RACE reads, yields one record per CDR3 protein. The top ten hold just over 8% of the sample, which has some 600,000 distinct CDR3 sequences, 15% to 20% seen once. In the case of this clonotype: Its target is unknown.

The CDR3 has 15 amino acids. The trim removed 3 bases at V and 7 bases at J, leaving 5 bases unmatched. Germline CDR1 MGHDK, CDR2 SYGVNS. Findings and limits, study-wide: Clones that contracted clustered mainly in CM and EM if CD4+ and in EMRA if CD8+. Some responding clones appeared in pre-infection memory, suggesting cross-reactive memory joined. Whether second-wave clones peaking at day 37 were SARS-CoV-2 specific went unconfirmed.

The sequence derives from an adult woman who had mild COVID-19 (a few samples of this study predate the infection). Cell type and time point are not known. The sample taken for sequencing was PBMCs or a T cell subset sorted from them (not recorded which). The V call is TRBV25-1, the J call TRBJ2-1; TRBD1 matches at 11 bases. CDR3: CASSDPGTGGNEQFF. In DNA form, the CDR3 reads TGTGCCAGCAGTGACCCCGGGACAGGGGGAAATGAGCAGTTCTTC.